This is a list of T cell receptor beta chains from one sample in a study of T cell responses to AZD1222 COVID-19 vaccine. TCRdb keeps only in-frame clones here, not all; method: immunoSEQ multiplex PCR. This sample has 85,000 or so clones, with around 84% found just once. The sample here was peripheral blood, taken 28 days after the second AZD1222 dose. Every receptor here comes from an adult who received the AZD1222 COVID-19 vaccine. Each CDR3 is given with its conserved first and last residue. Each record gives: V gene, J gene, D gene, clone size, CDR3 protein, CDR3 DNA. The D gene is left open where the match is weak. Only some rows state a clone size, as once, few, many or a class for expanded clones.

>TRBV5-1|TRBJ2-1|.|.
CASSLVKKRNEQFF
TGCGCCAGCAGCTTGGTTAAGAAACGGAATGAGCAGTTCTTC
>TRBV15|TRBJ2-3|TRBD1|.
CASGQGRVTDTQYF
TGTGCCAGCGGACAGGGGAGGGTAACAGATACGCAGTATTTT
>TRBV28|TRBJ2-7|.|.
CASSSRARAYEQYF
TGTGCCAGCAGCTCTAGGGCCAGGGCCTACGAGCAGTACTTC
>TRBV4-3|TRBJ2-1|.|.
CASSQDFRLHYNEQFF
TGCGCCAGCAGCCAAGATTTCAGGCTCCACTACAATGAGCAGTTCTTC
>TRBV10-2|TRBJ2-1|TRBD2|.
CASSGTSFSEQFF
TGCGCCAGCAGTGGGACTAGCTTCAGTGAGCAGTTCTTC
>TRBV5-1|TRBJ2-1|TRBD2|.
CASSPLAGGPSEQFF
TGCGCCAGCAGCCCTCTAGCGGGGGGCCCAAGTGAGCAGTTCTTC
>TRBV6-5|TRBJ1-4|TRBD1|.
CASSSGTGGEKLFF
TGTGCCAGCAGTAGCGGGACAGGGGGTGAAAAACTGTTTTTT
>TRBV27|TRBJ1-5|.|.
CASRPQGNQPQHF
TGTGCCAGCAGGCCACAGGGCAATCAGCCCCAGCATTTT
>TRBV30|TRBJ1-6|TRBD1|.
CAWSIGGAGNSPLHF
TGTGCCTGGAGTATAGGGGGCGCCGGGAATTCACCCCTCCACTTT
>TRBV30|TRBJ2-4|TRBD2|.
CAWSGGRESAKNIQYF
TGTGCCTGGAGCGGAGGGAGGGAGTCGGCCAAAAACATTCAGTACTTC
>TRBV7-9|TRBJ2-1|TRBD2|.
CASSLRGGVSYNEQFF
TGTGCCAGCAGCTTGCGGGGGGGCGTCTCCTACAATGAGCAGTTCTTC
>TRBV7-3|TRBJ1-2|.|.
CASSLMTVSGYTF
TGTGCCAGCAGCTTAATGACAGTATCTGGCTACACCTTC
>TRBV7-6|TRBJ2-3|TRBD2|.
CASSSTGGAADTQYF
TGTGCCAGCAGCTCAACCGGGGGGGCCGCAGATACGCAGTATTTT
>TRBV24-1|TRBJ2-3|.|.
CATSGQGGTDTQYF
TGTGCCACCAGTGGACAAGGGGGAACAGATACGCAGTATTTT
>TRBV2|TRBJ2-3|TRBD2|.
CASSVARLAGGPDTQYF
TGTGCCAGCAGCGTCGCCCGCCTAGCGGGGGGGCCGGATACGCAGTATTTT
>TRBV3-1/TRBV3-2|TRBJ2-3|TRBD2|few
CASSPTSSGGQSTDTQYF
TGTGCCAGCAGCCCCACCTCTAGCGGGGGGCAAAGCACAGATACGCAGTATTTT
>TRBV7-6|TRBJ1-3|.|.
CASSPSLDWDIYF
TGTGCCAGCAGCCCGTCCCTCGATTGGGACATATATTTT
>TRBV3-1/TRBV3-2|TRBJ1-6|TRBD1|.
CASSQGQGSSPLHF
TGTGCCAGCAGCCAGGGACAGGGAAGTTCACCCCTCCACTTT
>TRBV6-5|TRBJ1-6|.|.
CASSYGQGMNSPLHF
TGTGCCAGCAGTTACGGGCAGGGGATGAATTCACCCCTCCACTTT
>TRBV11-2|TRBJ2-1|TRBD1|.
CASRPGGSRYNEQFF
TGTGCCAGCAGACCAGGGGGAAGCCGTTACAATGAGCAGTTCTTC
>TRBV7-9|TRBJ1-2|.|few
CASSLDGNYGYTF
TGTGCCAGCAGCTTAGACGGTAACTATGGCTACACCTTC
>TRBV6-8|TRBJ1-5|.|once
CASSYLEVQPQHF
TGTGCCAGCAGTTACTTAGAAGTTCAGCCCCAGCATTTT
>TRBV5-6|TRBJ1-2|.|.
CASSLARIYGYTF
TGTGCCAGCAGCTTGGCGCGGATCTATGGCTACACCTTC
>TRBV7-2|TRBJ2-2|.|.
CASSLDRSGTGELFF
TGTGCCAGCAGCTTAGATCGATCGGGGACCGGGGAGCTGTTTTTT
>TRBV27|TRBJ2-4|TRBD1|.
CASSRTGAAVLVAKNIQYF
TGTGCCAGCAGTCGGACAGGGGCCGCGGTCCTCGTAGCCAAAAACATTCAGTACTTC
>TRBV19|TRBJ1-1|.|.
CASSPGRNTEAFF
TGTGCCAGTAGTCCGGGGCGGAACACTGAAGCTTTCTTT
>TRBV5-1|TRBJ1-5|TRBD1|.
CASSLTGGAGSQPQHF
TGCGCCAGCAGCCTGACAGGGGGCGCAGGTAGTCAGCCCCAGCATTTT
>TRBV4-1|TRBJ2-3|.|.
CASSQEDLRRGRSTDTQYF
TGCGCCAGCAGCCAAGAAGACCTTCGTCGGGGAAGGAGCACAGATACGCAGTATTTT
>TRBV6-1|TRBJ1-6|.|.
CASSEGGGGIQVRPLHF
TGTGCCAGCAGTGAAGGGGGGGGAGGGATCCAGGTGAGGCCCCTCCACTTT